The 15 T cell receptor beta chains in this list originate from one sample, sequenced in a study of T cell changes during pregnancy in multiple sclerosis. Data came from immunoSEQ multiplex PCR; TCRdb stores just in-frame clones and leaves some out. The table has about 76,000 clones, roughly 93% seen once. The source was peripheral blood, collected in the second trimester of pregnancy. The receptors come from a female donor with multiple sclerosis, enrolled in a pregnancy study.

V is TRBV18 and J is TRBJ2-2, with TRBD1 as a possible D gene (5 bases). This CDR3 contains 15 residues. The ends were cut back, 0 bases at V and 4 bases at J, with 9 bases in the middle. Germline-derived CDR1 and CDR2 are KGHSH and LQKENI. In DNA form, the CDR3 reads TGTGCCAGCTCACCACCGGTGGGGCCCACCGGGGAGCTGTTTTTT. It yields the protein CASSPPVGPTGELFF. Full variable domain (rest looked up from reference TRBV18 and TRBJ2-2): NAGVMQNPRHLVRRRGQEARLRCSPMKGHSHVYWYRQLPEEGLKFMVYLQKENIIDESGMPKERFSAEFPKEGPSILRIQQVVRGDSAAYFCASSPPVGPTGELFFGEGSRLTVL.

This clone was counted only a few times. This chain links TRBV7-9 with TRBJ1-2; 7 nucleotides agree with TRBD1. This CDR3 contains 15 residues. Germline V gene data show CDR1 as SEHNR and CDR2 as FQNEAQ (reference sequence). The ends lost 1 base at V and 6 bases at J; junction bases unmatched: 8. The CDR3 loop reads CASSLEGGAKNGYTF. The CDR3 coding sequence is TGTGCCAGCAGCTTAGAAGGGGGCGCAAAGAATGGCTACACCTTC.

The CDR3 is CASSLNPRTGELFF. In DNA form, the CDR3 reads TGTGCCAGCTCACTGAACCCGAGGACCGGGGAGCTGTTTTTT. V gene TRBV18 combines with J gene TRBJ2-2; D not certain. V was pared by 4 bases and J by 5 bases, with 11 bases between. The CDR3 consists of 14 residues. Germline V gene lookup returns CDR1 KGHSH and CDR2 LQKENI.

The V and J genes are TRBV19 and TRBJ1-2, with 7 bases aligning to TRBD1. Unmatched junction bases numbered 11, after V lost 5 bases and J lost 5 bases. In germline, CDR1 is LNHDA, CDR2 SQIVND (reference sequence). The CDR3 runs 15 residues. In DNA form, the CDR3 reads TGTGCCAGTAGTGCAACAGCCGGGACAGCTTATGGCTACACCTTC. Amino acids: CASSATAGTAYGYTF.

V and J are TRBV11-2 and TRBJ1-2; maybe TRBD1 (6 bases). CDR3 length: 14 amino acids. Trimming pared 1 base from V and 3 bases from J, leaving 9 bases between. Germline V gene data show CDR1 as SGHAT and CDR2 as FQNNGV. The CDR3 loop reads CASSLGAGDYGYTF. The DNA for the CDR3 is TGTGCCAGCAGCTTAGGTGCAGGGGACTATGGCTACACCTTC.

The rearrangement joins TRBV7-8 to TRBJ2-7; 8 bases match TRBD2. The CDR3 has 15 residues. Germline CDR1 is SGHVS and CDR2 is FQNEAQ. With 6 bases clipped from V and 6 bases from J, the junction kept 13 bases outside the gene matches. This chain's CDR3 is CASSLVIVAGIEQYF. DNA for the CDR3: TGTGCCAGCAGTCTAGTTATTGTAGCGGGGATCGAGCAGTACTTC.

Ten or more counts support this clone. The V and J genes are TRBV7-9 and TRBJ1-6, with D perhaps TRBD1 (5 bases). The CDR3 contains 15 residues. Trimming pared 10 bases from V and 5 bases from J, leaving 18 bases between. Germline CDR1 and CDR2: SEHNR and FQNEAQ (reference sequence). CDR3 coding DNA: TGTGCCATCAACGATGGGGCAGCAGATAATTCACCCCTCCACTTT. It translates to CAINDGAADNSPLHF. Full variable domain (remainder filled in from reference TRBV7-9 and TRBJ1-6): DTGVSQNPRHKITKRGQNVTFRCDPISEHNRLYWYRQTLGQGPEFLTYFQNEAQLEKSRLLSDRFSAERPKGSFSTLEIQRTEQGDSAMYLCAINDGAADNSPLHFGNGTRLTVT.

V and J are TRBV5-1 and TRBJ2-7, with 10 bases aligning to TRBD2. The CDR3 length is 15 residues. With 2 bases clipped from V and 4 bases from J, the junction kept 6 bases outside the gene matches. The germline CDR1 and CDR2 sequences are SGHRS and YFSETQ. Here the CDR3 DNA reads TGCGCCAGCAGCTTAGGACTAGCGGCGGAGTACGAGCAGTACTTC. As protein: CASSLGLAAEYEQYF. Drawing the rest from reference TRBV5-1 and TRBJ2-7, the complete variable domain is KAGVTQTPRYLIKTRGQQVTLSCSPISGHRSVSWYQQTPGQGLQFLFEYFSETQRNKGNFPGRFSGRQFSNSRSEMNVSTLELGDSALYLCASSLGLAAEYEQYFGPGTRLTVT.

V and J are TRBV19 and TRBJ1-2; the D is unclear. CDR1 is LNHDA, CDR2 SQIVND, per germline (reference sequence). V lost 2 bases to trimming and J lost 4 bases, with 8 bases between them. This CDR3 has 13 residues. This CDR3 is CASSIQVGYGYTF. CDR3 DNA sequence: TGTGCCAGTAGTATACAGGTTGGCTATGGCTACACCTTC.

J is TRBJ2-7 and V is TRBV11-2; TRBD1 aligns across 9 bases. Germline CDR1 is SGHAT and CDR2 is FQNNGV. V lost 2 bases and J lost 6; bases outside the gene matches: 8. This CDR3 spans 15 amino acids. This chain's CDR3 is CASSLRDRVVGEQYF. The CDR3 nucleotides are TGTGCCAGCAGCTTACGGGACAGGGTCGTGGGCGAGCAGTACTTC.

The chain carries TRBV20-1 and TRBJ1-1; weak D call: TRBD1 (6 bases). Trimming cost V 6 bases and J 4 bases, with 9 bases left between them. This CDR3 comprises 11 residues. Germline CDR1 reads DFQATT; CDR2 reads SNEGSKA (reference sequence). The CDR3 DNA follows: TGCAGTGCCACAGGGACCACTGAAGCTTTCTTT. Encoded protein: CSATGTTEAFF.

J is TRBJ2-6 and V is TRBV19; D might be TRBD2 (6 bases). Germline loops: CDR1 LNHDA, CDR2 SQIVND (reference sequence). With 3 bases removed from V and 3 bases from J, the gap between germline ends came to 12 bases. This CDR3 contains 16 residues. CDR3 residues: CASSMRRAGGANVLTF. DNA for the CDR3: TGTGCCAGTAGTATGAGGAGGGCTGGTGGGGCCAACGTCCTGACTTTC.

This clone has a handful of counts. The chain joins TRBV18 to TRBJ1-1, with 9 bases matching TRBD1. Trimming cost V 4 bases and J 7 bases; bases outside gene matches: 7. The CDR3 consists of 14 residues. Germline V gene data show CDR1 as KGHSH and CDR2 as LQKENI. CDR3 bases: TGTGCCAGCTCACTAAAACAGGGGGCCGGTGAAGCTTTCTTT. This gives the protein CASSLKQGAGEAFF.

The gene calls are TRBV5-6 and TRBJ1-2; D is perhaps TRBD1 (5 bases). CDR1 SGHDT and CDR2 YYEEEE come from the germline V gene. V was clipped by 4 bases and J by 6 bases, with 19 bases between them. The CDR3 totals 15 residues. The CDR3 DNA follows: TGTGCCAGCAGCCCGGGGCGGGGCCCTGTCAATGGCTACACCTTC. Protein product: CASSPGRGPVNGYTF. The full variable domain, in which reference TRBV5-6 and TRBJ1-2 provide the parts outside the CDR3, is DAGVTQSPTHLIKTRGQQVTLRCSPKSGHDTVSWYQQALGQGPQFIFQYYEEEERQRGNFPDRFSGHQFPNYSSELNVNALLLGDSALYLCASSPGRGPVNGYTFGSGTRLTVV.

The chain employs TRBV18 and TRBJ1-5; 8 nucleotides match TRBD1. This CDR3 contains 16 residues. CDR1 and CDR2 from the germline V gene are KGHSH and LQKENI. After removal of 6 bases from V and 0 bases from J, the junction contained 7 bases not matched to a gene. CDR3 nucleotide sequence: TGTGCCAGCTCCCATCTAGGGACAGGTAGCAATCAGCCCCAGCATTTT. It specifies CASSHLGTGSNQPQHF.